This T cell receptor (beta chain) is drawn from a study of spatial heterogeneity in lung cancer (dated by TCRdb to between 2018 and 2021). Context from the whole study: The donors were 70 or so patients from the lung TRACERx cohort who had early-stage, untreated non-small cell lung cancer. Follow-up PBMC samples were sequenced whenever available, with a median time to follow-up of approximately 2 years after resection. More beta-chain than alpha-chain transcripts were consistently detected, likely reflecting higher beta-chain transcript abundance. In the raw uncorrected reads, each unique combination of TCR and UMI appeared more than ten times on average. In non-small cell lung cancer, the study made a quantitative comparison of TCR alpha and beta repertoires among multiple tumor regions, matched nontumor lung and blood. Nonsynonymous mutation counts, determined by whole-exome sequencing of tumor tissue, were related to TCR repertoire features. At surgery, 200 or so tumor regions, 64 matched nontumor lung samples and 56 PBMC samples were TCR-sequenced for both alpha and beta chains. Summary of the overall study and its limitations: Ubiquitous expanded tumor TCRs were found in blood more often at tumor resection than at routine follow-up. Additional single-cell paired TCR alpha and beta sequencing was considered necessary to confirm, at a functional level, the hypothesis that regional TCRs recognize regional mutations. Comparisons of baseline and follow-up blood repertoires included only approximately 14 patients.

Libraries were prepared through 5' RACE. The run used a NextSeq 500. To allow correction of PCR and sequencing errors, the TCR library protocol tagged every TCR cDNA molecule with a unique molecular identifier. The authors' analysis ran thus. TCR identification, UMI-based error correction and CDR3 extraction were performed with Decombinator tools. TCRs above a frequency of 2 per 1,000, corresponding to the top 1% of the tumor frequency distribution, were defined as expanded. Rényi diversity was computed with the R vegan package after subsampling each repertoire 100 times to 5,000 TCRs. CDR3 similarity networks were built from amino acid triplet string-kernel similarity, with CDR3s being connected when pairwise similarity was above 0.82. The public reads were reanalyzed by TCRdb: fastp trimming at Q25, MiXCR alignment, in-frame beta chains only. Entries are consolidated by CDR3 protein sequence, retaining the most common genes and DNA. The V and J calls shown here were made by TCRdb, not taken from the authors' results. Recorded for this sample are 100,000 to 120,000 distinct CDR3 sequences; 10% to 12% of them occurred a single time. Of the sample, more than 20% falls within the top ten clones.

This clonotype was found a few times. Its antigen is unknown. Per-base qualities were not stored, and no clone one base away is much larger. In light of the paper, this sample's time point label describes: blood at routine non-recurrence follow-up after resection. TCR sequencing used whole RNA extracted from tumor and nontumor lung tissue, or from cryopreserved PBMC samples, without cell sorting. Only patients with enough RNA available from two or more tumor regions were chosen for TCR sequencing. The clonotype was recovered from a female donor with early-stage non-small cell lung cancer. The specimen comprised PBMCs, sampled at follow-up.

DNA sequence: TGTGCCAGCAGTTTTGGGGGACAGGGATCTGAAGCTTTCTTT. This translates into CASSFGGQGSEAFF. The chain is assembled from TRBV27 and TRBJ1-1; TRBD1 lines up with 9 middle nucleotides. The CDR3 runs 14 amino acids, cysteine and phenylalanine included. Only CDR3 DNA is held: 42 bases, read in frame from base 1. V ends up 3 bases short and J 6 bases short, with an unmatched junction base count of 5. CDR1 and CDR2 are drawn from the germline V gene (reference sequence): MNHEY, SMNVEV.